Sequencing of this T cell receptor beta chain was carried out in a study of post-analysis software for immune sequencing data. This clonotype occurred a few times. What it binds is unknown. Findings of the study overall: Multiple sclerosis patients had significantly lower normalized Chao1 diversity than controls.

The library was made from cDNA and included unique molecular identifiers. Using its own MiXCR run on the PCR reads, TCRdb lists one record per CDR3 protein. The repertoire holds about 200,000 distinct CDR3 sequences, with over 25% as singletons. The clonotype was recovered from a girl under 18 with multiple sclerosis. The source material was blood.

The CDR3 coding sequence is TGCAGCGTTGGATGGGGGGCCCCGCAAGCAGATACGCAGTATTTT. It specifies CSVGWGAPQADTQYF. V usage is TRBV29-1 and J usage is TRBJ2-3, with D perhaps assigned TRBD1 or TRBD2 (6 bases each). Trimming took off 4 bases at V and 4 bases at J, with 18 bases between the two ends. The length of the CDR3 is 15 residues. The germline CDR1 and CDR2 sequences are SQVTM and ANQGSEA.